One and the same sample provided the 21 T cell receptor beta chains below, sequenced in a study of shared clonotypes between healthy human individuals. The table came from immunoSEQ multiplex PCR; TCRdb's copy has only in-frame clones and leaves some out. The table has some 2,000,000 clones, 85% to 95% seen once. The sequenced sample was naive CD4+ T cells sorted from blood. Subset of the sample: CD45RA+ positively selected. The receptors stem from a man aged 18 to 30 in good health.

V is TRBV11-2 and J is TRBJ2-7; D may be TRBD1 or TRBD2 (5 bases each). Trimming removed 0 bases from V and 13 bases from J, with 22 bases in between. The germline V gene encodes CDR1 SGHAT and CDR2 FQNNGV. CDR3 length equals 15 residues. The CDR3 nucleotides are TGTGCCAGCAGCTTAGACCCGCGTGGGGACCGACCACCCTACTTC. The encoded protein is CASSLDPRGDRPPYF.

As to this clone: Other DNA sequences in the same sample also yield this CDR3. The chain joins TRBV6-5 to TRBJ1-4; possibly TRBD1 for D (5 bases). Trimming stripped 2 bases from V and 2 bases from J, with 6 bases between. This CDR3 comprises 14 residues. The germline CDR1 and CDR2 sequences are MNHEY and SVGAGI. CDR3 loop: CASSYAGTNEKLFF. The DNA of the CDR3 is TGTGCCAGCAGTTACGCAGGGACTAATGAAAAACTGTTTTTT.

The V and J genes are TRBV19 and TRBJ2-1, with 10 bases that match TRBD2. Germline V lookup: CDR1 LNHDA, CDR2 SQIVND (reference sequence). This CDR3 contains 15 residues. The ends lost 6 bases at V and 7 bases at J; junction bases unmatched: 9. The CDR3 region is CASSPASGSRNEQFF. Here the CDR3 DNA reads TGTGCCAGTAGCCCCGCTAGCGGGAGTAGGAATGAGCAGTTCTTC.

The chain's CDR3 is CASSLAGVADTQYF. The CDR3 nucleotides read TGTGCCAGCAGTCTAGCGGGGGTGGCAGATACGCAGTATTTT. V usage is TRBV6-1 and J usage is TRBJ2-3; 10 bases are a match to TRBD2. The V segment lost 5 bases and the J segment 4 bases; nucleotides outside the gene matches: 3. This CDR3 comprises 14 residues. In germline, CDR1 is MNHNS, CDR2 SASEGT.

Comments on this clone: Other nucleotide sequences in the sample specify the same CDR3. The CDR3 bases are TGTGCCAGCAGCCCGGGACTAGCGGGAGGGGATACGCAGTATTTT. The encoded protein is CASSPGLAGGDTQYF. This sequence joins TRBV2 and TRBJ2-3; 16 bases are shared with TRBD2. This CDR3 comprises 15 residues. Germline lookup yields CDR1 SNHLY and CDR2 FYNNEI. Unmatched junction bases numbered 3, after V lost 6 bases and J lost 6 bases.

As concerns this clone: Sequence at one end of the junction differs from germline and may be a read error. CDR3 region: CASSKVIREAQYF. The CDR3 nucleotides read TGCGCCAGCAGCAAGGTGATAAGAGAGGCCCAGTACTTC. The chain links TRBV4-1 to TRBJ2-5; D is ambiguous. CDR3 size: 13 residues. In germline, CDR1 is MGHRA, CDR2 YSYEKL.

The genes are TRBV2 and TRBJ2-5; possible D gene TRBD1, 6 bases. The germline V and J ends were trimmed by 7 bases and 3 bases, with 9 bases remaining between them. CDR1 and CDR2 (germline): SNHLY, FYNNEI. The CDR3 length is 12 residues. CDR3 protein: CASNRDKETQYF. CDR3 bases: TGTGCCAGCAACAGGGACAAAGAGACCCAGTACTTC.

The chain is built from TRBV15 and TRBJ1-4, with a tentative D call TRBD1 (5 bases). Per the germline V gene, CDR1 is LNHNV and CDR2 is YYDKDF (reference sequence). This CDR3 has 16 residues. The V and J ends lost 4 bases and 1 base respectively, with 13 bases between them. CDR3 protein: CATSTDQGGTNEKLFF. CDR3 nucleotides: TGTGCCACCAGCACTGATCAGGGAGGAACTAATGAAAAACTGTTTTTT.

The CDR3 coding sequence is TGCGCCAGCAGCCCCACGCTTCAGGGCTCTGGGGCCAACGTCCTGACTTTC. This encodes CASSPTLQGSGANVLTF. The genes are TRBV5-1 and TRBJ2-6, with D perhaps TRBD1 (5 bases). Per the germline V gene, CDR1 is SGHRS and CDR2 is YFSETQ. V lost 4 bases to trimming and J lost 0 bases, with 14 bases between them. The CDR3 covers 17 residues.

The rearrangement joins TRBV19 to TRBJ2-5; 7 bases align to TRBD1. V was clipped by 3 bases and J by 6 bases; unmatched bases: 7. The CDR3 length is 14 residues. Germline V gives CDR1 LNHDA, CDR2 SQIVND (reference sequence). The CDR3 here is CASSMTGPPQTQYF. In DNA form, the CDR3 reads TGTGCCAGTAGTATGACAGGGCCCCCGCAGACCCAGTACTTC.

The J gene is TRBJ1-6, the V gene TRBV9, with TRBD1 identical over 10 bases. Germline values: CDR1 SGDLS, CDR2 YYNGEE. The CDR3 is 16 amino acids. Germline trimming cut 0 bases from V and 9 bases from J; bases unmatched to any gene: 6. The CDR3 DNA is TGTGCCAGCAGCGTAGAGATGGACAGGGGGGTTTCACCCCTCCACTTT. It encodes CASSVEMDRGVSPLHF.

CDR3 amino acids: CASSHDRSYEQYF. CDR3 nucleotide sequence: TGTGCCAGCAGTCATGACAGGTCCTACGAGCAGTACTTC. The V and J genes are TRBV7-9 and TRBJ2-7; a weak D match, TRBD1 (6 bases). The CDR3 is made up of 13 amino acids. Trimming left V 6 bases short and J 1 base short, with 10 bases between. Germline V gene data show CDR1 as SEHNR and CDR2 as FQNEAQ (reference sequence). The full variable domain, with the rest looked up from reference TRBV7-9 and TRBJ2-7, is DTGVSQNPRHKITKRGQNVTFRCDPISEHNRLYWYRQTLGQGPEFLTYFQNEAQLEKSRLLSDRFSAERPKGSFSTLEIQRTEQGDSAMYLCASSHDRSYEQYFGPGTRLTVT.

J is TRBJ2-1 and V is TRBV7-2; TRBD1 matches 9 bases. Germline V CDR1 and CDR2: SGHTA, FQGNSA. V was pared by 6 bases and J by 3 bases, with 12 bases of the junction left unmatched. CDR3 size: 17 residues. DNA for the CDR3: TGTGCCAGCAGGCTAGCCGCCGGGACAGGGAACTACAATGAGCAGTTCTTC. It yields the protein CASRLAAGTGNYNEQFF.

The chain links TRBV6-6 to TRBJ1-2; D gene unclear. This CDR3 is built from 16 residues. Germline lookup yields CDR1 MNHNY and CDR2 SVGAGI (reference sequence). V was cut by 5 bases and J by 4 bases, with 20 bases left in between. As DNA, the CDR3 is TGTGCCAGCAGTACCCAACCACATACGGGCGCCTATGGCTACACCTTC. It yields the protein CASSTQPHTGAYGYTF.

The chain uses TRBV6-6 and TRBJ2-7; 8 bases fit TRBD2. The junction had 7 bases not matched to a gene; V was cut back by 5 bases and J by 4 bases. CDR1 and CDR2 (germline): MNHNY, SVGAGI (reference sequence). The CDR3 contains 14 residues. CDR3 coding DNA: TGTGCCAGCAGTCGGACTAGCCTATCTTACGAGCAGTACTTC. Translating gives CASSRTSLSYEQYF.

This chain connects TRBV7-3 to TRBJ1-1; D uncertain. The CDR3 extends over 15 amino acids. CDR1 and CDR2 from the germline V gene are SGHTA and FQGTGA. Between the trimmed V and J ends, which lost 1 base and 1 base, there was a span of 10 bases. CDR3 sequence (DNA): TGTGCCAGCAGCTTAAGGGCAGTCGAGAACACTGAAGCTTTCTTT. Protein: CASSLRAVENTEAFF.

With respect to this clone: The sample holds other DNA sequences that translate to the same CDR3. V is TRBV6-5 and J is TRBJ2-7, with TRBD2 matching 13 bases. Germline CDR1 reads MNHEY; CDR2 reads SVGAGI. The CDR3 has 16 amino acids. After removal of 3 bases from V and 0 bases from J, the junction contained 2 bases not matched to a gene. The CDR3 DNA reads TGTGCCAGCAGTTATGGACTAGCGGGAGTCTCCTACGAGCAGTACTTC. This translates into CASSYGLAGVSYEQYF.

The chain uses TRBV18 and TRBJ2-7, with 9 bases that match TRBD2. The CDR3 consists of 15 residues. Germline trimming cut 2 bases from V and 5 bases from J; bases unmatched to any gene: 7. The germline V gene encodes CDR1 KGHSH and CDR2 LQKENI. DNA of the CDR3: TGTGCCAGCTCACCATTTAGTAGCGGGGGAGACGAGCAGTACTTC. Protein: CASSPFSSGGDEQYF.

Notes on this clone: This may stem from a read error, because a much larger clone lies one nucleotide away. The V gene is TRBV19, the J gene TRBJ1-1; a possible D gene is TRBD1 (5 bases). The germline CDR1 and CDR2 sequences are LNHDA and SQIVND (reference sequence). V was shortened by 3 bases and J by 1 base, with 6 bases between the two germline ends. This CDR3 has 13 residues. The CDR3 nucleotides read TGTGCCAGTAGTATTGACAGGAACACTGAAGCTTTCTTT. Translating it yields CASSIDRNTEAFF.

This chain links TRBV5-1 with TRBJ1-4; D is possibly TRBD1 (6 bases). Trimming removed 4 bases from V and 4 bases from J, with 23 bases in between. This CDR3 contains 18 residues. From germline, CDR1 is SGHRS and CDR2 YFSETQ. The CDR3 is CASSPDLTDRTFNEKLFF. As DNA, the CDR3 is TGCGCCAGCAGCCCCGATTTGACAGACAGGACCTTTAATGAAAAACTGTTTTTT. The variable domain in full, completed from reference TRBV5-1 and TRBJ1-4, reads KAGVTQTPRYLIKTRGQQVTLSCSPISGHRSVSWYQQTPGQGLQFLFEYFSETQRNKGNFPGRFSGRQFSNSRSEMNVSTLELGDSALYLCASSPDLTDRTFNEKLFFGSGTQLSVL.

This sequence joins TRBV7-9 and TRBJ2-3, with D perhaps TRBD2 (5 bases). Germline CDR1 SEHNR, CDR2 FQNEAQ (reference sequence). Trimming took off 1 base at V and 14 bases at J, with 19 bases between the two ends. The CDR3 spans 14 residues. The CDR3 nucleotides read TGTGCCAGCAGCTTAGGGTCTGGACTCCCGAACCCGTATTTT. Translation: CASSLGSGLPNPYF.